One sample yielded the 32 T cell receptor beta chains listed below, sequenced in a study of T cells after posttransplantation cyclophosphamide. Assay used: immunoSEQ multiplex PCR; TCRdb lists only in-frame clones, some missing. The table lists tens of thousands of clones, with no singletons. The sample taken for sequencing was PBMCs. The receptors were sampled from a man in his forties in good health, CMV-negative, and a related stem cell transplant donor.

This clone was observed at least ten times. The chain uses TRBV4-2 and TRBJ2-5; D is perhaps TRBD2 (5 bases). The CDR3 totals 14 residues. V was cut by 1 base and J by 4 bases, with 10 bases left in between. CDR1 is LGHNA, CDR2 YNFKEQ, per germline. The CDR3 DNA is TGTGCCAGCAGCCAAGTGGTAGCGCTAGAGACCCAGTACTTC. Translating it yields CASSQVVALETQYF.

This clone was seen repeatedly, ten times or more. The rearrangement links TRBV7-2 to TRBJ2-5; 7 bases align to TRBD2. Per germline, CDR1 SGHTA and CDR2 FQGNSA. The CDR3 is 18 residues long. V lost 2 bases to trimming and J lost 5 bases; unmatched junction nucleotides: 17. The CDR3 here is CASSLIIGGGDRGETQYF. CDR3 coding DNA: TGTGCCAGCAGCTTAATTATAGGTGGGGGGGACCGGGGGGAGACCCAGTACTTC.

This clone was observed a few times. This chain connects TRBV21-1 to TRBJ2-5; the D call TRBD1 from the table was never checked on the DNA. The DNA end is a closer match to TRBJ2-7, so the J assignment may be wrong. TRBV21-1 corresponds to a pseudogene. CDR3 length equals 13 residues. CDR3 in amino acids: CASSKEQPYEQYF. As DNA, the CDR3 is TGTGCCAGCAGCAAAGAACAGCCCTACGAGCAGTACTTC.

Ten or more counts support this clone. V is TRBV5-1 and J is TRBJ1-1; the match to TRBD1 covers 10 bases. Germline V CDR1 and CDR2: SGHRS, YFSETQ. V trimming: 7 bases; J trimming: 4 bases; junction bases outside the gene matches: 4. The CDR3 sequence is 13 residues long. Here the CDR3 reads CASGGTGVTEAFF. In nucleotides, the CDR3 is TGCGCCAGCGGAGGGACAGGGGTCACTGAAGCTTTCTTT. Together with reference TRBV5-1 and TRBJ1-1, the CDR3 gives the full variable domain: KAGVTQTPRYLIKTRGQQVTLSCSPISGHRSVSWYQQTPGQGLQFLFEYFSETQRNKGNFPGRFSGRQFSNSRSEMNVSTLELGDSALYLCASGGTGVTEAFFGQGTRLTVV.

This clone came up many times. The gene calls are TRBV29-1 and TRBJ2-7, with 8 bases that match TRBD1. Germline values: CDR1 SQVTM, CDR2 ANQGSEA. The CDR3 has 12 amino acids. Germline trimming cut 5 bases from V and 4 bases from J; bases unmatched to any gene: 4. CDR3 in amino acids: CSVRTGRYEQYF. The DNA of the CDR3 is TGCAGCGTTAGGACAGGGCGTTACGAGCAGTACTTC.

This clone came up many times. The chain joins TRBV5-6 to TRBJ2-1; 10 bases line up with TRBD2. Per germline, CDR1 SGHDT and CDR2 YYEEEE. The CDR3 runs to 13 residues. Trimming took 5 bases from V and 10 from J; bases not matched to a gene: 6. The CDR3 sequence is CASRLAGEWEQFF. Written as DNA, the CDR3 is TGTGCCAGCAGGCTAGCGGGAGAATGGGAGCAGTTCTTC.

This clone was picked up many times. The chain employs TRBV10-3 and TRBJ1-3; TRBD1 is a possible D gene (6 bases). CDR1 ENHRY and CDR2 SYGVKD come from the germline V gene. The CDR3 covers 17 residues. The V and J ends lost 0 bases and 0 bases respectively, with 12 bases between them. The CDR3 loop reads CAISESSGGSSGNTIYF. The CDR3 region has the DNA TGTGCCATCAGTGAGTCGAGCGGGGGCTCCTCTGGAAACACCATATATTTT.

This clone was observed a handful of times. The chain couples TRBV30 to TRBJ1-6, with 9 bases lining up with TRBD1. Trimming took 4 bases from V and 13 from J; bases not matched to a gene: 8. CDR3 size: 13 residues. From germline, CDR1 is GTSNPN and CDR2 SVGIG (reference sequence). The CDR3 bases are TGTGCCTGGACTGGACAGGGGAGGACTCCCCTCCACTTT. Encoded protein: CAWTGQGRTPLHF.

V gene TRBV25-1 combines with J gene TRBJ2-5; 10 positions match TRBD1. The J call may be in error: the DNA end matches TRBJ2-7 better. The length of the CDR3 is 15 residues. Looked up from germline, CDR1 is MGHDK and CDR2 is SYGVNS. DNA for the CDR3: TGTGCCAGCAGTGACTCCGGGACAGGGGACTACGAGCAGTACTTC. Its protein product is CASSDSGTGDYEQYF.

This clone was seen ten or more times. The J gene is TRBJ2-7, the V gene TRBV11-2; tentative D call: TRBD1 (6 bases). V was clipped by 2 bases and J by 4 bases, with 12 bases between them. CDR3 length: 14 amino acids. CDR1 is SGHAT, CDR2 FQNNGV, per germline. The CDR3 coding sequence is TGTGCCAGCAGCTTACCGGGACAACCTTACGAGCAGTACTTC. It yields the protein CASSLPGQPYEQYF.

This clone was recorded many times. This chain links TRBV10-3 with TRBJ1-1, with D unresolved. With 3 bases removed from V and 5 bases from J, the gap between germline ends came to 10 bases. This CDR3 comprises 13 residues. Germline-derived CDR1 and CDR2 are ENHRY and SYGVKD. CDR3 bases: TGTGCCATCAGTGAAATCGAGGATACTGAAGCTTTCTTT. This sequence encodes CAISEIEDTEAFF.

At least ten counts were recorded for this clone. CDR3 residues: CASSFGTAPADTQYF. CDR3 nucleotide sequence: TGCGCCAGCAGCTTTGGGACAGCACCTGCAGATACGCAGTATTTT. The V call is TRBV5-1, the J call TRBJ2-3, with 7 positions matching TRBD1. This CDR3 region has 15 residues. Germline V gives CDR1 SGHRS, CDR2 YFSETQ. V trimming: 2 bases; J trimming: 4 bases; junction bases outside the gene matches: 7.

At least ten counts were recorded for this clone. The rearrangement joins TRBV6-1 to TRBJ1-1; 8 bases are shared with TRBD1. Trimming removed 3 bases from V and 4 bases from J; junction bases left unmatched: 4. The CDR3 totals 14 residues. Germline CDR1 MNHNS, CDR2 SASEGT. The CDR3 nucleotides read TGTGCCAGCAGTGAGGCAGGGGGCCTCACTGAAGCTTTCTTT. Translated, it gives CASSEAGGLTEAFF.

Ten or more counts support this clone. The chain is built from TRBV7-2 and TRBJ2-1; TRBD1 is a possible D gene (6 bases). This CDR3 contains 14 residues. Germline lookup yields CDR1 SGHTA and CDR2 FQGNSA. The V end lost 1 base, the J end lost 6 bases, and 10 bases lay between the germline ends. As DNA, the CDR3 is TGTGCCAGCAGCTTAGGGCTCAGGGGCAATGAGCAGTTCTTC. Its translation is CASSLGLRGNEQFF.

This clone was counted ten times or more. V is TRBV20-1 and J is TRBJ2-1, with D possibly TRBD2 on 5 matching bases. The germline V gene has CDR1 DFQATT and CDR2 SNEGSKA (reference sequence). The CDR3 has 11 residues. V lost 6 bases to trimming and J lost 4 bases, with 7 bases between them. CDR3 DNA sequence: TGCAGTGCCGAGGGATACAATGAGCAGTTCTTC. This gives the protein CSAEGYNEQFF.

The sample holds many counts of this clone. V gene TRBV7-3 combines with J gene TRBJ2-1, with 9 bases identical to TRBD1. The CDR3 runs to 16 residues. V lost 5 bases and J lost 5; bases outside the gene matches: 10. Germline V CDR1 and CDR2: SGHTA, FQGTGA. The CDR3 region is CASSPLPGTGNNEQFF. CDR3 coding DNA: TGTGCCAGCAGCCCACTTCCGGGGACAGGGAACAATGAGCAGTTCTTC.

This clone was seen repeatedly, ten times or more. This chain joins TRBV5-1 and TRBJ2-5; D remains unclear. The V gene's germline CDR1 is SGHRS and CDR2 YFSETQ. The CDR3 extends over 13 amino acids. V was cut by 1 base and J by 5 bases, with 9 bases left in between. Written as DNA, the CDR3 is TGCGCCAGCAGCTTGTTCCTAGAGGAGACCCAGTACTTC. This encodes CASSLFLEETQYF.

The table lists this clone with many counts. The V gene is TRBV5-1, the J gene TRBJ2-3; 9 bases are shared with TRBD2. J was trimmed by 4 bases and V by 0 bases; bases with no gene match: 9. Germline CDR1 reads SGHRS; CDR2 reads YFSETQ. The CDR3 contains 17 residues. The CDR3 sequence: CASSLAGAGGGPDTQYF. CDR3 DNA: TGCGCCAGCAGCTTGGCCGGGGCGGGAGGGGGTCCAGATACGCAGTATTTT.

This clone was found many times. The CDR3 DNA reads TGTGCCAGCAGTGAAGTAGCAGGGGGCTACGAGCAGTACTTC. Protein: CASSEVAGGYEQYF. The chain joins TRBV6-1 to TRBJ2-7; 7 bases align to TRBD1. The CDR3 contains 14 residues. Germline CDR1 is MNHNS and CDR2 is SASEGT. The V gene end was trimmed by 1 base and the J gene end by 3 bases; junction bases not matched to a gene: 3.

Ten or more counts support this clone. The chain joins TRBV5-1 to TRBJ1-4; D is possibly TRBD1 (6 bases). Germline assignment: CDR1 SGHRS and CDR2 YFSETQ. Trimming took 0 bases from V and 6 from J, leaving 12 bases between them. The CDR3 runs to 15 residues. CDR3 protein: CASSLVNRADEKLFF. Written as DNA, the CDR3 is TGCGCCAGCAGCTTGGTTAACAGGGCGGATGAAAAACTGTTTTTT. The full variable domain, rest sourced from reference TRBV5-1 and TRBJ1-4, is KAGVTQTPRYLIKTRGQQVTLSCSPISGHRSVSWYQQTPGQGLQFLFEYFSETQRNKGNFPGRFSGRQFSNSRSEMNVSTLELGDSALYLCASSLVNRADEKLFFGSGTQLSVL.

This clone came up many times. This chain joins TRBV5-4 and TRBJ2-3, with 9 nucleotides matching TRBD2. The CDR3 spans 15 residues. V shed 3 bases, J shed 1 base, and the junction held 3 bases outside the gene matches. CDR1 SGHNT and CDR2 YYREEE come from the germline V gene (reference sequence). Written as DNA, the CDR3 is TGTGCCAGCAGCTCCTTAGCGGGGGGCACAGATACGCAGTATTTT. It codes for CASSSLAGGTDTQYF.

This clone was found many times. The V call is TRBV4-1, the J call TRBJ2-1; a possible D gene is TRBD2 (6 bases). CDR1 and CDR2 (germline): MGHRA, YSYEKL. The CDR3 contains 15 residues. With 0 bases removed from V and 3 bases from J, the gap between germline ends came to 9 bases. The CDR3 region is CASSQEVGSYNEQFF. The DNA for the CDR3 is TGCGCCAGCAGCCAAGAGGTCGGGAGCTACAATGAGCAGTTCTTC.

This clone came up many times. The chain employs TRBV28 and TRBJ1-4; D is uncertain. Deletions cut 5 bases from V and 8 bases from J, with 15 bases between. The CDR3 length is 14 residues. The germline CDR1 and CDR2 sequences are MDHEN and SYDVKM. The CDR3 bases are TGTGCCAGCAGTCCGACGACACACCGGGAAAAACTGTTTTTT. Translated, it gives CASSPTTHREKLFF.

This clone was observed many times. This chain connects TRBV7-3 to TRBJ2-5, with 8 bases matching TRBD2. The germline gives CDR1 SGHTA, CDR2 FQGTGA. Germline trimming cut 5 bases from V and 4 bases from J; bases unmatched to any gene: 15. This CDR3 is built from 17 residues. The CDR3 protein is CASSHGEVAGILETQYF. The CDR3 nucleotides are TGTGCCAGCAGCCACGGGGAAGTAGCGGGAATACTAGAGACCCAGTACTTC.

There are many counts of this clone. V and J are TRBV7-9 and TRBJ2-1; D call uncertain. CDR1 is SEHNR and CDR2 is FQNEAQ in the germline V gene (reference sequence). V gave up 4 bases and J gave up 10 bases, with 14 bases separating them. This CDR3 has 13 residues. The CDR3 nucleotides are TGTGCCAGCAGCTCAATTCTCTCAGGAGAGCAGTTCTTC. Its protein product is CASSSILSGEQFF.

This clone occurred many times. The V gene is TRBV7-9, the J gene TRBJ2-2; D may be TRBD2 (5 bases). The germline V gene has CDR1 SEHNR and CDR2 FQNEAQ (reference sequence). This CDR3 contains 15 residues. V was shortened by 5 bases and J by 0 bases, with 10 bases between the two germline ends. The DNA of the CDR3 is TGTGCCAGCAGCAAAAGCGGACCGAACACCGGGGAGCTGTTTTTT. Translation: CASSKSGPNTGELFF.

This clone was counted ten times or more. The V gene is TRBV15, the J gene TRBJ2-1; D is unresolved. The CDR3 spans 15 residues. CDR1 is LNHNV, CDR2 YYDKDF, per germline (reference sequence). V dropped 3 bases and J dropped 4 bases, with 13 bases sitting between them. This chain's CDR3 is CATSSPFRVYNEQFF. For the CDR3, the DNA is TGTGCCACCAGCAGCCCCTTCCGCGTGTACAATGAGCAGTTCTTC. Filled out from reference TRBV15 and TRBJ2-1, the complete variable domain reads DAMVIQNPRYQVTQFGKPVTLSCSQTLNHNVMYWYQQKSSQAPKLLFHYYDKDFNNEADTPDNFQSRRPNTSFCFLDIRSPGLGDTAMYLCATSSPFRVYNEQFFGPGTRLTVL.

This clone has at least ten counts. The chain recombines TRBV11-2 with TRBJ2-2; 13 positions agree with TRBD2. This CDR3 region has 19 residues. V dropped 4 bases and J dropped 7; count of bases not matched to a gene: 15. The germline gives CDR1 SGHAT, CDR2 FQNNGV. The CDR3 region is CASSSNLRTSGSGIGELFF. The CDR3 DNA follows: TGTGCCAGCAGCTCCAACCTTCGGACTAGCGGGAGTGGGATCGGGGAGCTGTTTTTT.

This clone was counted at least ten times. The J gene is TRBJ2-1, the V gene TRBV6-4; TRBD2 matches 7 bases. The trim removed 0 bases at V and 4 bases at J, leaving 6 bases unmatched. This CDR3 has 16 amino acids. From germline, CDR1 is MRHNA and CDR2 SNTAGT. CDR3 protein: CASSDSTTSSYNEQFF. The CDR3 region has the DNA TGTGCCAGCAGTGACTCGACGACTAGCAGTTACAATGAGCAGTTCTTC.

The sample holds many counts of this clone. The chain combines TRBV30 with TRBJ1-3, with D uncertain. The ends were cut back, 0 bases at V and 7 bases at J, with 13 bases in the middle. CDR1 is GTSNPN and CDR2 is SVGIG in the germline V gene (reference sequence). CDR3 length equals 14 residues. CDR3 region: CAWSVGGLGNTIYF. In nucleotides, the CDR3 is TGTGCCTGGAGTGTAGGAGGGCTCGGGAACACCATATATTTT.

This clone has ten or more counts. This chain uses TRBV6-5 with TRBJ1-1; D remains unclear. V was pared by 0 bases and J by 2 bases, with 10 bases between. The CDR3 is 15 amino acids. Germline V gives CDR1 MNHEY, CDR2 SVGAGI. Here the CDR3 reads CASSYSPEANTEAFF. In nucleotides, the CDR3 is TGTGCCAGCAGTTACTCTCCAGAGGCAAACACTGAAGCTTTCTTT.

This clone was observed many times. The CDR3 DNA is TGTGCCAGCTCACCACCGCAGGGAGGGGGACTAGCGGGAGCGGATGAGCAGTTCTTC. Translating gives CASSPPQGGGLAGADEQFF. J is TRBJ2-1 and V is TRBV18; TRBD2 matches 14 bases. V dropped 0 bases and J dropped 8; count of bases not matched to a gene: 12. This CDR3 has 19 residues. Germline loops: CDR1 KGHSH, CDR2 LQKENI.